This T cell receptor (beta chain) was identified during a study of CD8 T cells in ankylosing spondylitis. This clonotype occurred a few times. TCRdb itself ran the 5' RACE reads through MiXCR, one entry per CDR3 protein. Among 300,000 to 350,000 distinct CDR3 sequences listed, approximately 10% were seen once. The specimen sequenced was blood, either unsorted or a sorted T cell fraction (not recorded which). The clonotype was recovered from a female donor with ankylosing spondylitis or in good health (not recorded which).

The CDR3 protein is CASSLAGTSGPLADTQYF. DNA of the CDR3: TGTGCCAGCAGCTTAGCGGGGACTAGCGGGCCTCTGGCAGATACGCAGTATTTT. This chain connects TRBV7-6 to TRBJ2-3; 12 bases line up with TRBD2. The germline gives CDR1 SGHVS, CDR2 FNYEAQ. This CDR3 has 18 amino acids. Unmatched junction bases numbered 8, after V lost 0 bases and J lost 4 bases.